These 3 T cell receptor beta chains share one sample of origin, sequenced in a study of regulatory T cells in long-lasting Graves disease (dated by TCRdb to the early 2020s). The library was made by multiplex PCR. The instrument given in TCRdb is Illumina HiSeq 4000. CDR3 regions were amplified by Arm-PCR with iRepertoire HTBI primers to construct TCR beta libraries. TCRdb took the public reads, trimmed them with fastp at Q25, ran MiXCR for clone calling and kept in-frame beta chains. Under each unique CDR3 protein, matching rows form one entry showing the most common genes and DNA. This sample gives 400,000 to 500,000 distinct CDR3 sequences in total; around 20% of them show up just once. Of the sample, 13% to 15% is held by the ten largest clones. This sample's time point label indicates: persistent/refractory GD, antithyroid drugs over 5 years with positive TRAb. For both TCR sequencing and RNA sequencing, RNA was extracted from PBMCs using TRIzol.

The sample here was peripheral blood mononuclear cells (PBMCs), taken when the disease was refractory, from a patient treated with antithyroid drugs. The source is a female donor with Graves disease.

V and J are TRBV7-3 and TRBJ2-2; D not resolved. This CDR3 region has 15 residues. The V end lost 5 bases, the J end lost 1 base, and 11 bases lay between the germline ends. CDR1 and CDR2 from the germline V gene are SGHTA and FQGTGA. The CDR3 loop reads CASSKNRENTGELFF. As DNA, the CDR3 is TGTGCCAGCAGCAAAAATAGGGAGAACACCGGGGAGCTGTTTTTT.

This clonotype occurred a few times. The J gene is TRBJ2-7, the V gene TRBV2; 11 positions match TRBD2. Germline loops: CDR1 SNHLY, CDR2 FYNNEI. J was trimmed by 5 bases and V by 5 bases; bases with no gene match: 11. The CDR3 length is 16 residues. CDR3 amino acids: CASSPRLAGIVHEQYF. CDR3 in DNA: TGTGCCAGCAGTCCGAGACTAGCGGGAATAGTCCACGAGCAGTACTTC.

This clonotype was detected ten times or more. Here the CDR3 reads CASRGDSQRETQYF. The CDR3 DNA sequence: TGTGCCAGCAGAGGGGACAGTCAACGAGAGACCCAGTACTTC. This chain joins TRBV2 and TRBJ2-5, with 7 positions matching TRBD1. V dropped 6 bases and J dropped 4; count of bases not matched to a gene: 8. The CDR3 consists of 14 residues. The V gene's germline CDR1 is SNHLY and CDR2 FYNNEI.